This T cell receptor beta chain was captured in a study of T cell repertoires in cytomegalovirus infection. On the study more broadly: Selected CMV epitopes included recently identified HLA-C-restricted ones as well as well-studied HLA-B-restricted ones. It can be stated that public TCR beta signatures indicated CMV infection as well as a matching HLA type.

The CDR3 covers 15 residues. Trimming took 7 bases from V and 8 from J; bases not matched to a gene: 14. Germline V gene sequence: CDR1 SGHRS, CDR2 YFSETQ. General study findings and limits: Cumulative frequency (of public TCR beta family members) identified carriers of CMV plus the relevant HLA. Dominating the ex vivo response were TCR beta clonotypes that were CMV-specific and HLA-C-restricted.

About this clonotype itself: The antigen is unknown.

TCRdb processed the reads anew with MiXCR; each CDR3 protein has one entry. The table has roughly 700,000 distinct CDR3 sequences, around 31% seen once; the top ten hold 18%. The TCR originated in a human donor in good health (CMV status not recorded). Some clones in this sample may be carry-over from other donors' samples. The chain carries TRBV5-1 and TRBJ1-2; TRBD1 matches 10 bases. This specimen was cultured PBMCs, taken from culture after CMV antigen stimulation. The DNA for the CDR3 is TGCGCCAGCCGTACCTGGACAGGGGGTGAAGGCGGCTACACCTTC. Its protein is CASRTWTGGEGGYTF.